This TCR beta chain stems from a study of T cells in Graves' hyperthyroidism and ophthalmopathy. The CDR3 covers 16 residues. V lost 5 bases, J lost 2 bases, and 18 bases lay in between. Germline V gene data show CDR1 as SGHNT and CDR2 as YENEEA. This clonotype came up many times. Amplification yielded TCR beta CDR3 regions, with RNA transcripts as the source. HTBI primers drove first-round RT-PCR of the TCR CDR3. TCRdb reprocessed the multiplex PCR reads with MiXCR, giving one entry per CDR3 protein. This repertoire shows roughly 380,000 distinct CDR3 sequences, around an eighth found once; its top ten account for more than 20%.

The sequencing sample was made of blood. This chain connects TRBV11-3 to TRBJ2-5; a weak D match, TRBD1 (5 bases). This clonotype was sampled from a man aged 25 to 40 with Graves' hyperthyroidism that later progressed to Graves' ophthalmopathy. The CDR3, as DNA: TGTGCCAGCAGCCGAGAGGTAGACAGCTATCAAGAGACCCAGTACTTC. Translation gives CASSREVDSYQETQYF.